In its sample, the clone carrying this TCR beta chain was seen once. Its antigen remains unidentified. During corrective heart surgery, resections were taken, and the thymus tissue came from them. The donors were infants in Finland with congenital heart defects, otherwise immunologically healthy. This sample was taken from a study of human thymus T cells. Study-wide results and limits: Blood and thymic repertoires both appeared biased in V and J gene usage. Related studies noted strongly shared thymic repertoires across unrelated people.

Only in-frame clones appear in the TCRdb table, and some are missing; sequencing was by immunoSEQ multiplex PCR. The table includes about 78,000 clones, nearly 98% detected once. The V segment lost 3 bases and the J segment 2 bases; nucleotides outside the gene matches: 7. The germline V gene encodes CDR1 LNHNV and CDR2 YYDKDF (reference sequence). This CDR3 region has 15 residues. The sample taken for sequencing was thymus tissue. The rearrangement uses TRBV15 and TRBJ2-7; TRBD1 aligns across 7 bases. The clonotype comes from a boy in the first two years of life with a congenital heart defect but otherwise immunologically healthy. The CDR3 bases are TGTGCCACCAGCAGGATGATCAGGGGGACCTACGAGCAGTACTTC. It encodes CATSRMIRGTYEQYF.